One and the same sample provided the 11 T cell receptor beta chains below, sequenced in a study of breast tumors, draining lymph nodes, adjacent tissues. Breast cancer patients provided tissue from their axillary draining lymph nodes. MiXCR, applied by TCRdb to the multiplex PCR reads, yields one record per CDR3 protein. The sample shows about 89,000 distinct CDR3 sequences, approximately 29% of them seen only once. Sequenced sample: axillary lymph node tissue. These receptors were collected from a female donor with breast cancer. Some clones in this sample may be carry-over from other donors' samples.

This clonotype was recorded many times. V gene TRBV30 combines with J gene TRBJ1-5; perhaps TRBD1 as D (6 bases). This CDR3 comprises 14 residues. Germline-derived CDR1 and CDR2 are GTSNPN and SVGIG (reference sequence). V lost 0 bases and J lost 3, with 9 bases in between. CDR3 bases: TGTGCCTGGAGTGTGGGGGCGGACAATCAGCCCCAGCATTTT. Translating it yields CAWSVGADNQPQHF.

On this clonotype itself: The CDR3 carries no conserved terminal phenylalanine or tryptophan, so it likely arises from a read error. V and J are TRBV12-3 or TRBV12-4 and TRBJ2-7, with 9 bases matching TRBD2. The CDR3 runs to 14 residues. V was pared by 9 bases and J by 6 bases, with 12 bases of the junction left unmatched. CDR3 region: CASIAGTSNCEQYL. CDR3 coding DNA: TGTGCCAGTATCGCCGGGACTAGCAACTGCGAGCAGTACCTC.

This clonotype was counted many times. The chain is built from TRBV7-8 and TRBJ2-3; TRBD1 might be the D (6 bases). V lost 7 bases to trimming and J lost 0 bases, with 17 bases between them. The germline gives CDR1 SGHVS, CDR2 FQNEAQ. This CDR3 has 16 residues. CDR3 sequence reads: CASTKDSTGSTDTQYF. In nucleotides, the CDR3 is TGTGCCAGCACCAAGGATTCGACAGGCAGCACAGATACGCAGTATTTT.

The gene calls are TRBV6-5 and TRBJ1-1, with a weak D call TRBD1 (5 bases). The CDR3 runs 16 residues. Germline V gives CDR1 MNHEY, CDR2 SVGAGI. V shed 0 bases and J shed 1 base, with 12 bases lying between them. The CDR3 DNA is TGTGCCAGCAGTTACTCTTCCTGGACAAAGAACACTGAAGCTTTCTTT. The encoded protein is CASSYSSWTKNTEAFF.

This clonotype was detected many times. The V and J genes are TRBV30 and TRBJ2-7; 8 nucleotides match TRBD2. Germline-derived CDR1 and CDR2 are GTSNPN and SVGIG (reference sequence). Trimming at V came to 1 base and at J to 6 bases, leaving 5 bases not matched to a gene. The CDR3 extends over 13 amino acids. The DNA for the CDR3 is TGTGCCTGGAGTGGAAGACTAGCGAGCGAGCAGTACTTC. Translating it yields CAWSGRLASEQYF.

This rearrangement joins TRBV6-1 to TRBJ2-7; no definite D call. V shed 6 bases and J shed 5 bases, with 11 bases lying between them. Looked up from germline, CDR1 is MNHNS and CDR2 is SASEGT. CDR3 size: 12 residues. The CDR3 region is CASSPFRHEQYF. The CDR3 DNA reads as TGTGCCAGCAGCCCTTTTCGACACGAGCAGTACTTC.

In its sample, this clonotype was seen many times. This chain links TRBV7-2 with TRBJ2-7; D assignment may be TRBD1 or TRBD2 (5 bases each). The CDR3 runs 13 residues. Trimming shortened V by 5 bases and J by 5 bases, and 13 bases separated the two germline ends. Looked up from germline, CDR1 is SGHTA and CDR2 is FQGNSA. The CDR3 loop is CASSPGPDNEQYF. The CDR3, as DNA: TGTGCCAGCAGCCCGGGACCTGACAACGAGCAGTACTTC.

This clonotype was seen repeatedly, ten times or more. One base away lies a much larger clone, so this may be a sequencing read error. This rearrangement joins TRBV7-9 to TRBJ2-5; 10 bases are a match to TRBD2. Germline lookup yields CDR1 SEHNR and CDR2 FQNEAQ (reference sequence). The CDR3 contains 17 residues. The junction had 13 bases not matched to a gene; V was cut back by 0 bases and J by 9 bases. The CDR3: CASSLAGGAGGPKPQYF. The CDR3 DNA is TGTGCCAGCAGCTTAGCTGGGGGAGCGGGAGGGCCCAAGCCCCAGTACTTC.

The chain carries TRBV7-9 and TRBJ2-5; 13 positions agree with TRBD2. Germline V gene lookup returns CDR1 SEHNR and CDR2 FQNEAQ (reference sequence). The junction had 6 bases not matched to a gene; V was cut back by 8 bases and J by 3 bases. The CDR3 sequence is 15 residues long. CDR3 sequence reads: CASDTSGRAEETQYF. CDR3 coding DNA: TGTGCCAGCGATACTAGCGGGAGGGCCGAAGAGACCCAGTACTTC. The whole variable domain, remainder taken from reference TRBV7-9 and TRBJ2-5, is DTGVSQNPRHKITKRGQNVTFRCDPISEHNRLYWYRQTLGQGPEFLTYFQNEAQLEKSRLLSDRFSAERPKGSFSTLEIQRTEQGDSAMYLCASDTSGRAEETQYFGPGTRLLVL.

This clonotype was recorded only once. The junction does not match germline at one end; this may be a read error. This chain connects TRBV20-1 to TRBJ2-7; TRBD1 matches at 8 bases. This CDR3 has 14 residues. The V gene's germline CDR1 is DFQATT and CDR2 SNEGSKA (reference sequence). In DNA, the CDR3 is TGCAGTGCTAGCCGGACAGGGCTTACCCAAGAGCAATACTTC. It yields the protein CSASRTGLTQEQYF.

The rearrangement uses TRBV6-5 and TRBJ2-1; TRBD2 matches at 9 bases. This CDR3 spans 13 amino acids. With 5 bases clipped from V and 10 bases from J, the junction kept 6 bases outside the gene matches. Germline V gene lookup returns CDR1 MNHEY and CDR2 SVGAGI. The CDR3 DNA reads TGTGCCAGCAGTCCGGGGACTAGCAAGGAGCAGTTCTTC. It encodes CASSPGTSKEQFF.